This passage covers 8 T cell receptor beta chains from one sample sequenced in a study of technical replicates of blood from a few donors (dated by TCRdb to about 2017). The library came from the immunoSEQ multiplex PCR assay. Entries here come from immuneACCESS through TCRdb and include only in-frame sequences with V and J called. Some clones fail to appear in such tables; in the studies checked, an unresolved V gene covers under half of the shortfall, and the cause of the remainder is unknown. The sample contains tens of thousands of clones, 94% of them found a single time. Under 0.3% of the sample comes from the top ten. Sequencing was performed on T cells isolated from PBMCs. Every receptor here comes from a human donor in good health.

The CDR3 loop reads CASTTRGHGTFYEQYF. The DNA of the CDR3 is TGTGCCAGCACTACGAGAGGGCACGGAACGTTCTACGAGCAGTACTTC. The chain combines TRBV28 with TRBJ2-7; tentatively, D is TRBD2 (5 bases). The germline V gene encodes CDR1 MDHEN and CDR2 SYDVKM. V shed 7 bases and J shed 3 bases, with 22 bases lying between them. The CDR3 is made up of 16 amino acids.

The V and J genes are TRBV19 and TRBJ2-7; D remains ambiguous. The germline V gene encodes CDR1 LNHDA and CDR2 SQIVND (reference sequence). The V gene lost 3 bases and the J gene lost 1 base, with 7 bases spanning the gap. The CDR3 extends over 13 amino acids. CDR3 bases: TGTGCCAGTAGTATCGTACAGTCCTACGAGCAGTACTTC. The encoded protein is CASSIVQSYEQYF. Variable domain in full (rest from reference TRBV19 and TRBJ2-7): DGGITQSPKYLFRKEGQNVTLSCEQNLNHDAMYWYRQDPGQGLRLIYYSQIVNDFQKGDIAEGYSVSREKKESFPLTVTSAQKNPTAFYLCASSIVQSYEQYFGPGTRLTVT.

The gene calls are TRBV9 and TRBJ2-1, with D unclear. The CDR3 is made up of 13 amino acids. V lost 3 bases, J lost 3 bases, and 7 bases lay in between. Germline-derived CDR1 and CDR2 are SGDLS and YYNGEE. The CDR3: CASSGLSYNEQFF. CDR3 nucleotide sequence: TGTGCCAGCAGCGGGTTGAGCTACAATGAGCAGTTCTTC.

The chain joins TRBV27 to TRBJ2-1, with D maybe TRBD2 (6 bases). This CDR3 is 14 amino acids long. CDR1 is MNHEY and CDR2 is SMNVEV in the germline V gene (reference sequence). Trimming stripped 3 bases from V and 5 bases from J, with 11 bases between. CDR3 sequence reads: CASSFYGGNNEQFF. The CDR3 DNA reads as TGTGCCAGCAGTTTTTACGGGGGTAACAATGAGCAGTTCTTC.

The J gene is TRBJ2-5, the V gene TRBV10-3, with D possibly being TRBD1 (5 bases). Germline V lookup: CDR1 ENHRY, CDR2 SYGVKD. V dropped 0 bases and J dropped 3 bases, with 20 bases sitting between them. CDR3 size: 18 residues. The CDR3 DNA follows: TGTGCCATCAGTGAGTCGATTGGACAAGAAAATTTTAAAGAGACCCAGTACTTC. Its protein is CAISESIGQENFKETQYF.

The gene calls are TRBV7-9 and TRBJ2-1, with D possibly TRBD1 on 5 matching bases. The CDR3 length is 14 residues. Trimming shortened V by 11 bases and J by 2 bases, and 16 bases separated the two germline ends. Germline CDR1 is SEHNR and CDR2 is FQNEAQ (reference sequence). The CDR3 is CAVAGAATYNEQFF. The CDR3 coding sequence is TGTGCCGTGGCTGGGGCGGCTACCTACAATGAGCAGTTCTTC.

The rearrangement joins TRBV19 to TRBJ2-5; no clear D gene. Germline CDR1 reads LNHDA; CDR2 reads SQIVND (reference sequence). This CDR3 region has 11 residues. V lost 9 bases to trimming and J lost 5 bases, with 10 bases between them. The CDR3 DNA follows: TGTGCCAGCTCCCTTCGGGAGACCCAGTACTTC. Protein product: CASSLRETQYF. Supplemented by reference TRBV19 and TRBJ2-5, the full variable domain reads DGGITQSPKYLFRKEGQNVTLSCEQNLNHDAMYWYRQDPGQGLRLIYYSQIVNDFQKGDIAEGYSVSREKKESFPLTVTSAQKNPTAFYLCASSLRETQYFGPGTRLLVL.

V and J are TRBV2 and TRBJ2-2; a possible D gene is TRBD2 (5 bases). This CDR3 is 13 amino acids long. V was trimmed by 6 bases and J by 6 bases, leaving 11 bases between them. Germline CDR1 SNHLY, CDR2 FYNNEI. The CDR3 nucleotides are TGTGCCAGCAGGACCTTCGGGGCCGGGGAGCTGTTTTTT. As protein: CASRTFGAGELFF. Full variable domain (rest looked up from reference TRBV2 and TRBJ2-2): EPEVTQTPSHQVTQMGQEVILRCVPISNHLYFYWYRQILGQKVEFLVSFYNNEISEKSEIFDDQFSVERPDGSNFTLKIRSTKLEDSAMYFCASRTFGAGELFFGEGSRLTVL.